This T cell receptor (beta chain) was obtained from a study of blood T cell repertoires in COVID-19. In the study overall: Italy, Spain and the United States were the sources of the convalescent and acute COVID-19 samples. T cells, B-cell-depleted T cells, or PBMCs supplied cDNA or gDNA.

Per the study methods: Nucleated cell counts were estimated from reference gene primer amplification. Data came from immunoSEQ multiplex PCR; TCRdb stores just in-frame clones and leaves some out. That table gives V, J and clone size, and the DNA gave D and trimming. The profile shows 250,000 or so clones, 84% of them singletons. V was trimmed by 5 bases and J by 5 bases, leaving 9 bases between them. From germline, CDR1 is KGHDR and CDR2 SFDVKD. This CDR3 is 13 amino acids long. This clonotype was sampled from a woman aged 40-49 years who had recovered from COVID-19. Sequencing was done on a sample of peripheral blood. The gene calls are TRBV24-1 and TRBJ2-1, with D possibly matching TRBD2 (5 bases). CDR3 loop: CATSAPGNNEQFF. The CDR3 coding sequence is TGTGCCACCAGTGCCCCCGGGAACAATGAGCAGTTCTTC.